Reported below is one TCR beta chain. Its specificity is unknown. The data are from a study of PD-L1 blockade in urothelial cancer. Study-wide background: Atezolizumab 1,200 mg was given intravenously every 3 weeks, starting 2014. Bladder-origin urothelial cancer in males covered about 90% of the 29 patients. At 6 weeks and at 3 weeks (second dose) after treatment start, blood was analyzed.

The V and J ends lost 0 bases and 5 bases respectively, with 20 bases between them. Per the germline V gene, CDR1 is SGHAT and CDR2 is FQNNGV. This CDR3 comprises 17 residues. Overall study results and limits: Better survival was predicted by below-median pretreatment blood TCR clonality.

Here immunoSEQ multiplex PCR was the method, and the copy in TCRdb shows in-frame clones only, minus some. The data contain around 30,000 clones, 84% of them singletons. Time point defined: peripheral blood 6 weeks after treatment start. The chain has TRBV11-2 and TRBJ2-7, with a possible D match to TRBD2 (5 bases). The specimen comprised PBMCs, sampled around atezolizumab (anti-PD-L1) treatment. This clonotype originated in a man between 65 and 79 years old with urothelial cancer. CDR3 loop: CASSLDGRVAFRNEQYF. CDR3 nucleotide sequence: TGTGCCAGCAGCTTAGATGGGCGGGTGGCCTTCAGAAACGAGCAGTACTTC.